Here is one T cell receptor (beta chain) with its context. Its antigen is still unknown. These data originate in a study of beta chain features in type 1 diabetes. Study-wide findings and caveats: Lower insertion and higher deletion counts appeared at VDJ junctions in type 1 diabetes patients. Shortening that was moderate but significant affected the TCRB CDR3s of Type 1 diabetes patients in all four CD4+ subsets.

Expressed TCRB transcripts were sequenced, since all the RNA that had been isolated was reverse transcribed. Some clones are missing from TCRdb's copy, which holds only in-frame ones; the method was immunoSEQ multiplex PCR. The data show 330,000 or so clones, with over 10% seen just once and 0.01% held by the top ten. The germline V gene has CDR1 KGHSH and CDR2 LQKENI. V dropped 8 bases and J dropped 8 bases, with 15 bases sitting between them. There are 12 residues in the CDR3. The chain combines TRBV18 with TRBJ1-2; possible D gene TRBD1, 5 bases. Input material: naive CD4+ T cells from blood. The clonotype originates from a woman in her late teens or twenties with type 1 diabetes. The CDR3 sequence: CASATGGAGYTF. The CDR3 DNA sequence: TGTGCCAGCGCGACCGGGGGAGCAGGCTACACCTTC.